This T cell receptor (beta chain) was obtained from a study of glioma-infiltrating T cells. Study as a whole: WHO grade II oligodendrogliomas or astrocytomas, plus non-recurrent WHO grade IV glioblastomas, were sampled. Presurgical dexamethasone in glioma patients lasted six or fewer days. Sequencing aimed for roughly 4.5- to 11-fold coverage of roughly one million peripheral T cells.

TCR alpha and beta CDR3 regions were amplified from RNA using iRepertoire nested multiplex PCR. TCRdb recomputed calls from the multiplex PCR reads with MiXCR, one row per CDR3 protein. There are more than 300,000 distinct CDR3 sequences in the sample; roughly two fifths occur only once, and 12% lies in the top ten. This clonotype was found many times. What it binds is not known. V lost 6 bases, J lost 5 bases, and 13 bases lay in between. The CDR3 sequence is 13 residues long. Germline V gene lookup returns CDR1 MDHEN and CDR2 SYDVKM. General study points: Shared blood CDR3 signature motifs marked patients with low tissue-blood divergence.

The chain combines TRBV28 with TRBJ2-5; D is perhaps TRBD1 (5 bases). Sequenced material: glioma tissue, nonneoplastic brain tissue, or PBMCs (not recorded which). The sequence derives from a human donor with low-grade glioma or glioblastoma, undergoing nonglioma brain surgery, or in good health (not recorded which). The CDR3 DNA sequence: TGTGCCAGCAGCAATCCAGGGTTGGAGACCCAGTACTTC. This translates into CASSNPGLETQYF.